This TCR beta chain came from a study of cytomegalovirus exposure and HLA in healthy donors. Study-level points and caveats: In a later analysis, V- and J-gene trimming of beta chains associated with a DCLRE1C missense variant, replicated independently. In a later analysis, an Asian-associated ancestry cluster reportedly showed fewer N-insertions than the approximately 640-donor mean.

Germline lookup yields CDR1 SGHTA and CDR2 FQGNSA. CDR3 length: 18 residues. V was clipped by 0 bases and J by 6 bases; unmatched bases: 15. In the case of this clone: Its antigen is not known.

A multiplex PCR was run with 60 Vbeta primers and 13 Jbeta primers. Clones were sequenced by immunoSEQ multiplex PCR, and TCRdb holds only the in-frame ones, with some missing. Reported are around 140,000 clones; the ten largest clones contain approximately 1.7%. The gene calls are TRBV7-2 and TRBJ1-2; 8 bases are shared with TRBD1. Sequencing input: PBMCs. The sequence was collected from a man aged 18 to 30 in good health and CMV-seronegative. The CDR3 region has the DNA TGTGCCAGCAGCTTAGCGACAAGGAATGGCAGGGGGCGGAATGGCTACACCTTC. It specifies CASSLATRNGRGRNGYTF.